These 4 T cell receptor beta chains were sequenced from one sample in a study of PD-1 blockade in classical Hodgkin lymphoma. Patients all relapsed after autologous stem cell transplantation, and there was variation in brentuximab vedotin exposure. Generated by immunoSEQ multiplex PCR, the TCRdb table keeps only in-frame clones and is missing some. The table records around 10,000 clones, 76% of them present only once. Sequences were derived from peripheral blood mononuclear cells (PBMCs), sampled at baseline. These receptors all come from a human donor with classical Hodgkin lymphoma.

V usage is TRBV5-1 and J usage is TRBJ2-7; 11 bases line up with TRBD2. This CDR3 contains 14 residues. The V gene's germline CDR1 is SGHRS and CDR2 YFSETQ. V shed 4 bases and J 6 bases; nucleotides not matched to a gene: 6. CDR3 sequence reads: CASSITSGSTEQYF. In DNA form, the CDR3 reads TGCGCCAGCAGCATTACTAGCGGGAGTACCGAGCAGTACTTC.

This clone was observed a handful of times. The chain employs TRBV29-1 and TRBJ2-3, with D hard to call. From germline, CDR1 is SQVTM and CDR2 ANQGSEA. The CDR3 totals 13 residues. Trimming stripped 4 bases from V and 6 bases from J, with 14 bases between. The CDR3 reads CSVVGQVMDTQYF. Written as DNA, the CDR3 is TGCAGCGTTGTCGGCCAGGTCATGGATACGCAGTATTTT.

The rearrangement joins TRBV5-1 to TRBJ2-7; 10 positions match TRBD2. The V and J ends lost 3 bases and 4 bases, in that order; junction bases with no gene match: 4. This CDR3 has 14 residues. CDR1 and CDR2 (germline): SGHRS, YFSETQ. The CDR3 DNA reads as TGCGCCAGCAGCTACCGGACTAGCGGTTACGAGCAGTACTTC. Translating it yields CASSYRTSGYEQYF. Filled out from reference TRBV5-1 and TRBJ2-7, the complete variable domain reads KAGVTQTPRYLIKTRGQQVTLSCSPISGHRSVSWYQQTPGQGLQFLFEYFSETQRNKGNFPGRFSGRQFSNSRSEMNVSTLELGDSALYLCASSYRTSGYEQYFGPGTRLTVT.

This chain uses TRBV19 with TRBJ2-4, with 9 positions matching TRBD1. Losses at the gene ends were 5 bases for V and 1 base for J; bases not matched to a gene: 3. The CDR3 totals 15 residues. CDR1 LNHDA and CDR2 SQIVND come from the germline V gene (reference sequence). CDR3 DNA: TGTGCCAGTAGTGGGACAGGGTGGGCCAAAAACATTCAGTACTTC. Translated, it gives CASSGTGWAKNIQYF. Filled out from reference TRBV19 and TRBJ2-4, the complete variable domain reads DGGITQSPKYLFRKEGQNVTLSCEQNLNHDAMYWYRQDPGQGLRLIYYSQIVNDFQKGDIAEGYSVSREKKESFPLTVTSAQKNPTAFYLCASSGTGWAKNIQYFGAGTRLSVL.